This T cell receptor (beta chain) stems from a study of Graves' ophthalmopathy and Graves' hyperthyroidism. The CDR3 is 15 residues long. Trimming pared 1 base from V and 3 bases from J, leaving 10 bases between. Germline V lookup: CDR1 MDHEN, CDR2 SYDVKM. This clonotype was picked up many times. The study amplified TCR beta CDR3 regions using RNA transcripts. HTBI primers were employed in first-round RT-PCR, then a second-round multiplex PCR followed. Via MiXCR, TCRdb re-called the multiplex PCR reads, giving one row per CDR3 protein. The top ten clones hold roughly 42% of a sample with about 220,000 distinct CDR3 sequences, 20% to 25% of them seen once.

The source is a woman aged 45-59 years with Graves' ophthalmopathy. The sequencing sample was made of peripheral blood. The chain has TRBV28 and TRBJ1-5, with unresolved D. CDR3 residues: CASSLSPELNQPQHF. The CDR3 coding sequence is TGTGCCAGCAGTTTATCCCCGGAGCTCAATCAGCCCCAGCATTTT.